The 12 T cell receptor beta chains below were found in one sample sequenced in a study of T cells in localized non-small cell lung cancer. Clones were sequenced by immunoSEQ multiplex PCR, and TCRdb holds only the in-frame ones, with some missing. The sample has about 52,000 clones, 70% to 90% seen once. The sequences come from PBMCs, collected before any cancer treatment. All receptors come from a female donor with stage II lung adenocarcinoma.

This chain links TRBV9 with TRBJ2-3; no clear D gene. The germline CDR1 and CDR2 sequences are SGDLS and YYNGEE. The CDR3 consists of 14 residues. The V and J ends lost 3 bases and 2 bases respectively, with 10 bases between them. This chain's CDR3 is CASSGSPNTDTQYF. The CDR3 DNA is TGTGCCAGCAGCGGTAGCCCTAACACAGATACGCAGTATTTT.

This sequence joins TRBV6-6 and TRBJ1-1; D is ambiguous. Germline lookup yields CDR1 MNHNY and CDR2 SVGAGI (reference sequence). CDR3 length equals 14 residues. Trimming pared 0 bases from V and 5 bases from J, leaving 10 bases between. The CDR3 coding sequence is TGTGCCAGCAGTTACTCGGCCTCCGGAACTGAAGCTTTCTTT. It specifies CASSYSASGTEAFF.

The chain's CDR3 is CASSDRGYLASYEQYF. The CDR3 bases are TGTGCCAGCAGTGACAGGGGATATTTAGCTTCGTACGAGCAGTACTTC. The V gene is TRBV2, the J gene TRBJ2-7; D may be TRBD1 (6 bases). Trimming took off 3 bases at V and 4 bases at J, with 19 bases between the two ends. The CDR3 contains 16 residues. Per the germline V gene, CDR1 is SNHLY and CDR2 is FYNNEI.

This chain joins TRBV5-6 and TRBJ1-2, with D tentatively TRBD1 (6 bases). This CDR3 region has 13 residues. Trimming stripped 4 bases from V and 4 bases from J, with 11 bases between. Germline V lookup: CDR1 SGHDT, CDR2 YYEEEE. The CDR3 DNA reads as TGTGCCAGCAGCCGTCAGGGGTCCTATGGCTACACCTTC. This sequence encodes CASSRQGSYGYTF.

This chain connects TRBV18 to TRBJ2-5, with 7 bases matching TRBD1. J gave up 3 bases and V 2 bases, and 0 bases lay outside the gene matches. Germline-derived CDR1 and CDR2 are KGHSH and LQKENI. This CDR3 contains 13 residues. The CDR3 loop is CASSPTGEETQYF. In nucleotides, the CDR3 is TGTGCCAGCTCACCAACAGGGGAAGAGACCCAGTACTTC.

V is TRBV5-1 and J is TRBJ1-1; 8 bases align to TRBD1. Germline V gives CDR1 SGHRS, CDR2 YFSETQ. Trimming removed 1 base from V and 12 bases from J; junction bases left unmatched: 8. The CDR3 is made up of 13 amino acids. The CDR3 is CASSLTGGQESFF. The CDR3 DNA reads TGCGCCAGCAGCTTGACAGGGGGACAGGAGTCTTTCTTT.

This chain links TRBV5-6 with TRBJ1-5; 8 bases line up with TRBD1. V was clipped by 1 base and J by 2 bases; unmatched bases: 14. The germline CDR1 and CDR2 sequences are SGHDT and YYEEEE. The CDR3 totals 19 residues. In DNA, the CDR3 is TGTGCCAGCAGCTTGACAGCGACAGGGGCCGTAAGGCGCAATCAGCCCCAGCATTTT. It codes for CASSLTATGAVRRNQPQHF.

The genes are TRBV2 and TRBJ1-1, with D unresolved. In germline, CDR1 is SNHLY, CDR2 FYNNEI. This CDR3 comprises 14 residues. Trimming removed 7 bases at V and 3 bases at J, with 15 bases between. CDR3 protein: CASNYDGTHTEAFF. DNA of the CDR3: TGTGCCAGCAACTACGACGGAACACACACTGAAGCTTTCTTT.

V is TRBV7-9 and J is TRBJ1-1, with TRBD1 as a possible D gene (5 bases). Germline CDR1 is SEHNR and CDR2 is FQNEAQ (reference sequence). The CDR3 totals 14 residues. V gave up 5 bases and J gave up 8 bases, with 18 bases separating them. The CDR3 DNA reads TGTGCCAGCAGCCAAGTTGCGGGCAGGGAGGAAGCTTTCTTT. It translates to CASSQVAGREEAFF.

The chain carries TRBV6-5 and TRBJ2-3; D is unresolved. Germline V gene sequence: CDR1 MNHEY, CDR2 SVGAGI. Deletions cut 5 bases from V and 6 bases from J, with 12 bases between. The CDR3 loop spans 13 amino acids. The CDR3 coding sequence is TGTGCCAGCAGTCGGGTTCTTAGGGATACGCAGTATTTT. Amino acids: CASSRVLRDTQYF.

The rearrangement uses TRBV5-6 and TRBJ1-6; D is unclear. The germline V gene encodes CDR1 SGHDT and CDR2 YYEEEE. The CDR3 loop spans 16 amino acids. V was pared by 0 bases and J by 5 bases, with 12 bases between. CDR3 sequence (DNA): TGTGCCAGCAGCTTGGCCGGCACAAACAATAATTCACCCCTCCACTTT. Encoded protein: CASSLAGTNNNSPLHF.

In regard to this clone: Distinct nucleotide sequences in the sample also encode this CDR3. The V gene is TRBV5-1, the J gene TRBJ2-1; 14 bases are a match to TRBD2. The germline CDR1 and CDR2 sequences are SGHRS and YFSETQ. V lost 4 bases and J lost 6; bases outside the gene matches: 9. CDR3 length: 17 residues. As DNA, the CDR3 is TGCGCCAGCAGCCCCTGGACTAGCGGGGGGCTAGGCAATGAGCAGTTCTTC. Amino acids: CASSPWTSGGLGNEQFF.